These T cell receptor beta chains were read from a single sample in a study of Tregs in tolerant kidney transplant recipients. These receptors have no identified antigens. The repertoire was sequenced with immunoSEQ multiplex PCR; TCRdb's copy has only in-frame clones and lacks some. Of 7,000 to 9,000 clones listed, approximately 30% are singletons. Here the sequenced sample was CD8+ T cells from blood cultured with allogeneic cells, taken before the transplant. The receptors shown here come from a human patient who received a combined kidney and bone marrow transplant. The CDR3 runs from the conserved cysteine through the conserved F or W. The order of the fields is CDR3 DNA, CDR3 protein, V gene, clone size, D gene, J gene. A D gene is named only where the DNA matches it firmly. Clone size appears in some rows only: once, few, many, or a class for an expanded clone.

cdr3_nt: TGTGCCAGCTCCCCCTCGCCCGGGAGCTCCTACGAGCAGTACTTC
cdr3_aa: CASSPSPGSSYEQYF
v_call: TRBV7-9
clone_size: few
d_call: -
j_call: TRBJ2-7

cdr3_nt: TGTGCCAGTAGTACGGGACAGGGGGCCTACGAGCAGTACTTC
cdr3_aa: CASSTGQGAYEQYF
v_call: TRBV19
clone_size: few
d_call: TRBD1
j_call: TRBJ2-7

cdr3_nt: TGTGCCAGCAGCTTAGCCCGGGACAGTTATAGCAATCAGCCCCAGCATTTT
cdr3_aa: CASSLARDSYSNQPQHF
v_call: TRBV7-9
clone_size: -
d_call: TRBD1
j_call: TRBJ1-5

cdr3_nt: TGTGCCAGTAGTAACGGGGCTAGCGGTTTCGATACGCAGTATTTT
cdr3_aa: CASSNGASGFDTQYF
v_call: TRBV19
clone_size: few
d_call: TRBD2
j_call: TRBJ2-3

cdr3_nt: TGCGCCAGCAGCCACGGACAAGACTACGAGCAGTACTTC
cdr3_aa: CASSHGQDYEQYF
v_call: TRBV4-3
clone_size: -
d_call: -
j_call: TRBJ2-7

cdr3_nt: TGTGCCAGCAGCCCGGGACAGGGAAGGACTGAAGCTTTCTTT
cdr3_aa: CASSPGQGRTEAFF
v_call: TRBV7-8
clone_size: -
d_call: TRBD1
j_call: TRBJ1-1

cdr3_nt: TGTGCCAGCAGCTCCTCACTAGGGTACGAGCAGTACTTC
cdr3_aa: CASSSSLGYEQYF
v_call: TRBV7-3
clone_size: few
d_call: -
j_call: TRBJ2-7

cdr3_nt: TGTGCCAGCAGCTTCCCCCTTTTGTCCGAGACCCAGTACTTC
cdr3_aa: CASSFPLLSETQYF
v_call: TRBV7-2
clone_size: -
d_call: -
j_call: TRBJ2-5

cdr3_nt: TGTGCCAGTAGTATCGGGGTTACCTACGAGCAGTACTTC
cdr3_aa: CASSIGVTYEQYF
v_call: TRBV19
clone_size: medium-sized
d_call: -
j_call: TRBJ2-7

cdr3_nt: TGCGCCAGCAGCCAAGATGGGGCTACCTACGAGCAGTACTTC
cdr3_aa: CASSQDGATYEQYF
v_call: TRBV4-1
clone_size: few
d_call: -
j_call: TRBJ2-7

cdr3_nt: TGCGCCAGCAGCCCTTTCGGAGGACTAGCGGTCTCCACCGAGCAGTACTTC
cdr3_aa: CASSPFGGLAVSTEQYF
v_call: TRBV4-1
clone_size: few
d_call: TRBD2
j_call: TRBJ2-7

cdr3_nt: TGCGCCAGCGCCCTGGGAAGCCGACGGGGAAACATTCAGTACTTC
cdr3_aa: CASALGSRRGNIQYF
v_call: TRBV4-1
clone_size: -
d_call: -
j_call: TRBJ2-4

cdr3_nt: TGTGCCAGCGCCCGCGAACTAGCGGGAGGGCCCTCGAGCTCCTACAATGAGCAGTTCTTC
cdr3_aa: CASARELAGGPSSSYNEQFF
v_call: TRBV7-7
clone_size: few
d_call: TRBD2
j_call: TRBJ2-1

cdr3_nt: TGTGCCAGCAGCCAAGCCAGGTTAGGCAATCAGCCCCAGCATTTT
cdr3_aa: CASSQARLGNQPQHF
v_call: TRBV4-2
clone_size: -
d_call: -
j_call: TRBJ1-5

cdr3_nt: TGTGCCAGCAGCTTAGGGACAGGGGTCCAGCCCCAGCATTTT
cdr3_aa: CASSLGTGVQPQHF
v_call: TRBV7-9
clone_size: -
d_call: TRBD1
j_call: TRBJ1-5

cdr3_nt: TGTGCCAGCAGCACACCTACTACAGGGGGCATAAATGAAAAACTGTTTTTT
cdr3_aa: CASSTPTTGGINEKLFF
v_call: TRBV7-6
clone_size: -
d_call: TRBD1
j_call: TRBJ1-4

cdr3_nt: TGTGCCAGCAGCCAGCTCGAGGGACAGGGAATCTATGGCTACACCTTC
cdr3_aa: CASSQLEGQGIYGYTF
v_call: TRBV7-9
clone_size: few
d_call: TRBD1
j_call: TRBJ1-2

cdr3_nt: TGTGCCAGCAGCCCCGGTCTCTCTGGAAACACCATATATTTT
cdr3_aa: CASSPGLSGNTIYF
v_call: TRBV5-6
clone_size: medium-sized
d_call: -
j_call: TRBJ1-3

cdr3_nt: TGTCACCGGGACAGCGCTTTCTATAGCAATCAGCCCCAGCATTTT
cdr3_aa: CHRDSAFYSNQPQHF
v_call: TRBV27
clone_size: -
d_call: TRBD1
j_call: TRBJ1-5

cdr3_nt: TGTGCCAGCAGTTTAACAGGGAACGGGGAGCTGTTTTTT
cdr3_aa: CASSLTGNGELFF
v_call: TRBV27
clone_size: -
d_call: -
j_call: TRBJ2-2

cdr3_nt: TGTGCTAGTGGTTTGGCCCCCGGTCCAGCGGCAATCAACTACGAGCAGTACTTC
cdr3_aa: CASGLAPGPAAINYEQYF
v_call: TRBV12-5
clone_size: medium-sized
d_call: -
j_call: TRBJ2-7

cdr3_nt: TGTGCCAGCAGCTCCAGGGCAGTTGGGACTGTCTACACCGGGGAGCTGTTTTTT
cdr3_aa: CASSSRAVGTVYTGELFF
v_call: TRBV5-6
clone_size: medium-sized
d_call: -
j_call: TRBJ2-2

cdr3_nt: TGCGCCAGCAGCCGACAGATTCTGAACACTGAAGCTTTCTTT
cdr3_aa: CASSRQILNTEAFF
v_call: TRBV4-1
clone_size: -
d_call: -
j_call: TRBJ1-1

cdr3_nt: TGCGCCAGCAGCCTAGGACAGGCGGGAACTGAAGCTTTCTTT
cdr3_aa: CASSLGQAGTEAFF
v_call: TRBV4-1
clone_size: -
d_call: TRBD1
j_call: TRBJ1-1

cdr3_nt: TGTGCCAGCAGCCCCTGGGGGGACGGGACCCAGTACTTC
cdr3_aa: CASSPWGDGTQYF
v_call: TRBV9
clone_size: -
d_call: -
j_call: TRBJ2-5

cdr3_nt: TGCGCCAGCAGCCAAGCCTCGGGGATGGAAGCTTTCTTT
cdr3_aa: CASSQASGMEAFF
v_call: TRBV4-3
clone_size: -
d_call: -
j_call: TRBJ1-1

cdr3_nt: TGTGCCAGCAGCGCCGATCTCGGCAGGGGCTACGAGCAGTACTTC
cdr3_aa: CASSADLGRGYEQYF
v_call: TRBV4-2
clone_size: few
d_call: -
j_call: TRBJ2-7

cdr3_nt: TGTGCCAGCAGTTTAATTCGGAACACTGAAGCTTTCTTT
cdr3_aa: CASSLIRNTEAFF
v_call: TRBV27
clone_size: few
d_call: -
j_call: TRBJ1-1